The 19 T cell receptor beta chains listed next were all sequenced from one sample in a study of T cell repertoires in cytomegalovirus infection. TCRdb re-derived calls from the reads in MiXCR, one entry per CDR3 protein. The sample holds 310,000 or so distinct CDR3 sequences, about 17% seen once. Source material: PBMCs. Receptors were obtained from a human donor in good health (CMV status not recorded). Some clones in this sample may be carry-over from other donors' samples.

This clonotype has at least ten counts. V and J are TRBV12-3 or TRBV12-4 and TRBJ2-3, with 10 bases aligning to TRBD1. Germline trimming cut 3 bases from V and 3 bases from J; bases unmatched to any gene: 3. There are 15 residues in the CDR3. CDR3 DNA: TGTGCCAGCAGTTTCCGGGACAGGGGTACAGATACGCAGTATTTT. Its translation: CASSFRDRGTDTQYF.

At least ten counts were recorded for this clonotype. This chain links TRBV4-1 with TRBJ1-5; D is ambiguous. The CDR3 consists of 15 residues. The germline V and J ends were trimmed by 0 bases and 3 bases, with 9 bases remaining between them. The germline V gene encodes CDR1 MGHRA and CDR2 YSYEKL. The CDR3 DNA reads as TGCGCCAGCAGCCAAGATACCAGATACAATCAGCCCCAGCATTTT. It encodes CASSQDTRYNQPQHF.

This clonotype was observed at least ten times. The rearrangement joins TRBV27 to TRBJ2-1; tentative D call: TRBD1 (5 bases). The V gene's germline CDR1 is MNHEY and CDR2 SMNVEV (reference sequence). The CDR3 has 15 amino acids. Trimming pared 6 bases from V and 4 bases from J, leaving 16 bases between. The CDR3 DNA sequence: TGTGCCAGCAGCCAGGGCCCCGGGTCTTACAATGAGCAGTTCTTC. It is translated as CASSQGPGSYNEQFF.

The genes are TRBV12-3 or TRBV12-4 and TRBJ2-2, with D perhaps matching TRBD1 (6 bases). Trimming cost V 6 bases and J 6 bases, with 14 bases left between them. The CDR3 extends over 14 amino acids. CDR3 nucleotides: TGTGCCAGCAGCTTGAGTGGGGGCCCCGGGGAGCTGTTTTTT. Translating gives CASSLSGGPGELFF.

This clonotype was counted between two and nine times. This chain links TRBV5-4 with TRBJ2-7; 7 positions match TRBD2. Germline CDR1 and CDR2: SGHNT and YYREEE (reference sequence). The CDR3 loop spans 15 amino acids. Losses at the gene ends were 0 bases for V and 7 bases for J; bases not matched to a gene: 10. CDR3 sequence reads: CASSLGVRGEREQYF. In DNA, the CDR3 is TGTGCCAGCAGCTTGGGGGTCCGGGGGGAACGGGAGCAGTACTTC.

The CDR3 nucleotides read TGTGCCACCAAAGACAGGGGGAATGAAAAACTGTTTTTT. Its protein is CATKDRGNEKLFF. This chain joins TRBV2 and TRBJ1-4; 9 nucleotides match TRBD1. V was pared by 10 bases and J by 5 bases, with 5 bases of the junction left unmatched. The germline V gene encodes CDR1 SNHLY and CDR2 FYNNEI. The CDR3 has 13 residues.

The gene calls are TRBV6-6 and TRBJ2-7; D remains unclear. Trimming took off 2 bases at V and 3 bases at J, with 8 bases between the two ends. This CDR3 region has 13 residues. Germline-derived CDR1 and CDR2 are MNHNY and SVGAGI (reference sequence). The CDR3 coding sequence is TGTGCCAGCAGTTACATACAGAACTACGAGCAGTACTTC. Translation gives CASSYIQNYEQYF.

This clonotype was observed at least ten times. This rearrangement joins TRBV7-2 to TRBJ2-2; a weak D match, TRBD2 (5 bases). Trimming left V 5 bases short and J 2 bases short, with 15 bases between. The CDR3 is 16 amino acids. Germline values: CDR1 SGHTA, CDR2 FQGNSA. In DNA, the CDR3 is TGTGCCAGCAGCCGCGGACGGACTGATAACACCGGGGAGCTGTTTTTT. Translating it yields CASSRGRTDNTGELFF. Full variable domain (rest looked up from reference TRBV7-2 and TRBJ2-2): GAGVSQSPSNKVTEKGKDVELRCDPISGHTALYWYRQSLGQGLEFLIYFQGNSAPDKSGLPSDRFSAERTGGSVSTLTIQRTQQEDSAVYLCASSRGRTDNTGELFFGEGSRLTVL.

At least ten counts were recorded for this clonotype. This chain connects TRBV5-6 to TRBJ1-2; TRBD1 aligns across 9 bases. V dropped 0 bases and J dropped 8; count of bases not matched to a gene: 11. Germline CDR1 reads SGHDT; CDR2 reads YYEEEE. The CDR3 has 16 residues. The CDR3 reads CASSLDYGPGTGGYTF. The CDR3 bases are TGTGCCAGCAGCTTGGATTACGGTCCCGGGACAGGGGGCTACACCTTC.

The chain uses TRBV14 and TRBJ1-1; 7 positions match TRBD1. The CDR3 runs to 15 residues. V dropped 4 bases and J dropped 0; count of bases not matched to a gene: 5. Germline values: CDR1 SGHDN, CDR2 FVKESK. The CDR3 DNA reads TGTGCCAGCAGCCGGGACGGGACAGTGAACACTGAAGCTTTCTTT. Its protein product is CASSRDGTVNTEAFF.

The chain is built from TRBV4-2 and TRBJ1-2; D call uncertain. The germline V gene encodes CDR1 LGHNA and CDR2 YNFKEQ. Deletions cut 0 bases from V and 2 bases from J, with 7 bases between. The CDR3 consists of 14 residues. The CDR3 reads CASSQDEGNYGYTF. The CDR3 DNA reads as TGTGCCAGCAGCCAAGATGAGGGAAACTATGGCTACACCTTC.

This clonotype was recorded many times. The V gene is TRBV11-2, the J gene TRBJ2-1; TRBD2 agrees at 8 bases. The germline gives CDR1 SGHAT, CDR2 FQNNGV. There are 15 residues in the CDR3. The V and J ends lost 5 bases and 6 bases, in that order; junction bases with no gene match: 9. The CDR3 region is CASSQLTGGVNEQFF. The CDR3 DNA is TGTGCCAGCAGCCAACTAACGGGGGGGGTCAATGAGCAGTTCTTC.

This chain connects TRBV29-1 to TRBJ2-1, with 10 bases that match TRBD2. Losses at the gene ends were 7 bases for V and 6 bases for J; bases not matched to a gene: 3. The CDR3 totals 12 residues. Germline V gene sequence: CDR1 SQVTM, CDR2 ANQGSEA. CDR3: CSGTSGFNEQFF. CDR3 DNA: TGCAGCGGGACTAGCGGATTCAATGAGCAGTTCTTC.

The rearrangement links TRBV7-2 to TRBJ1-3; D gene ambiguous. The germline V and J ends were trimmed by 0 bases and 0 bases, with 6 bases remaining between them. There are 15 residues in the CDR3. CDR1 SGHTA and CDR2 FQGNSA come from the germline V gene. CDR3 DNA sequence: TGTGCCAGCAGCTTAGCAGTGAGCTCTGGAAACACCATATATTTT. Protein sequence: CASSLAVSSGNTIYF.

This rearrangement joins TRBV9 to TRBJ1-6; no definite D call. This CDR3 is built from 15 residues. CDR1 SGDLS and CDR2 YYNGEE come from the germline V gene. Trimming pared 0 bases from V and 5 bases from J, leaving 9 bases between. CDR3 in amino acids: CASSVAPGNNSPLHF. CDR3 nucleotide sequence: TGTGCCAGCAGCGTAGCCCCGGGGAATAATTCACCCCTCCACTTT.

The chain couples TRBV4-1 to TRBJ2-3, with TRBD2 matching 13 bases. CDR3 length equals 19 residues. Per the germline V gene, CDR1 is MGHRA and CDR2 is YSYEKL. V shed 4 bases and J 3 bases; nucleotides not matched to a gene: 13. The CDR3 bases are TGCGCCAGCAGCCCTGGGGGAGGACCGGGACTAGCGGGGACAGATACGCAGTATTTT. This translates into CASSPGGGPGLAGTDTQYF.

This clonotype appeared a few times. V and J are TRBV2 and TRBJ2-3, with 9 positions matching TRBD1. Trimming removed 6 bases from V and 14 bases from J; junction bases left unmatched: 15. The CDR3 is 14 amino acids. The germline V gene has CDR1 SNHLY and CDR2 FYNNEI. CDR3 sequence: CASRETPGQGSRYF. Here the CDR3 DNA reads TGTGCCAGCAGGGAGACGCCGGGACAGGGTTCTCGGTATTTT.

V is TRBV6-1 and J is TRBJ2-2; no clear D. V was shortened by 7 bases and J by 7 bases, with 13 bases between the two germline ends. This CDR3 is 13 amino acids long. The germline gives CDR1 MNHNS, CDR2 SASEGT. The CDR3 is CASMTAGFGELFF. The CDR3 DNA is TGTGCCAGCATGACGGCAGGATTCGGGGAGCTGTTTTTT.

This sequence joins TRBV10-3 and TRBJ2-1, with 12 nucleotides matching TRBD2. CDR3 length: 19 residues. Germline assignment: CDR1 ENHRY and CDR2 SYGVKD. With 0 bases clipped from V and 6 bases from J, the junction kept 12 bases outside the gene matches. The CDR3 reads CAISESKSLAGGPGNEQFF. The CDR3 coding sequence is TGTGCCATCAGTGAGTCGAAGAGCCTAGCGGGGGGGCCGGGCAATGAGCAGTTCTTC.